The 20 T cell receptor beta chains given below trace back to one sample, sequenced in a study of blood T cells in healthy people across ages. Alongside a J-beta primer mix, a sample-barcoded 5' primer served in a second PCR lasting about 7 to 11 cycles. TCRdb re-analysed the 5' RACE reads in MiXCR, keeping a single row per CDR3 protein. The top ten clones hold approximately 10% of a sample with roughly 1,500,000 distinct CDR3 sequences, almost 35% of them seen once. Material: blood. The receptors here all came from a woman in her 30s in good health.

The rearrangement links TRBV27 to TRBJ1-6; no clear D gene. Germline CDR1 is MNHEY and CDR2 is SMNVEV (reference sequence). This CDR3 has 13 residues. V was shortened by 3 bases and J by 13 bases, with 13 bases between the two germline ends. The CDR3 region has the DNA TGTGCCAGCAGTTTTTCGGGATCTGATCCCCTCCACTTT. Protein: CASSFSGSDPLHF.

The sample holds many counts of this clonotype. The V gene is TRBV4-1, the J gene TRBJ2-7; 7 bases map to TRBD1. This CDR3 has 15 residues. V lost 4 bases and J lost 3; bases outside the gene matches: 9. Germline-derived CDR1 and CDR2 are MGHRA and YSYEKL. CDR3 nucleotides: TGCGCCAGCAGCCGGGGACAGTTCGATCTCTACGAGCAGTACTTC. Translating it yields CASSRGQFDLYEQYF.

The table lists this clonotype with many counts. J is TRBJ2-3 and V is TRBV10-3, with no clear D. The V gene's germline CDR1 is ENHRY and CDR2 SYGVKD. Trimming shortened V by 2 bases and J by 1 base, and 7 bases separated the two germline ends. The CDR3 has 14 residues. The chain's CDR3 is CAISEAARTDTQYF. DNA of the CDR3: TGTGCCATCAGTGAGGCCGCCCGCACAGATACGCAGTATTTT.

This clonotype was counted at least ten times. DNA of the CDR3: TGTGCCAGCAGCTCTACAGTCCCGAGCACAGATACGCAGTATTTT. Its translation is CASSSTVPSTDTQYF. The chain recombines TRBV12-3 or TRBV12-4 with TRBJ2-3; D is unclear. The CDR3 sequence is 15 residues long. V lost 6 bases, J lost 0 bases, and 13 bases lay in between.

The chain is built from TRBV20-1 and TRBJ2-4; possible D gene TRBD2, 6 bases. The V gene's germline CDR1 is DFQATT and CDR2 SNEGSKA (reference sequence). There are 13 residues in the CDR3. Trimming left V 3 bases short and J 6 bases short, with 12 bases between. CDR3 in amino acids: CSARSGVGNIQYF. The CDR3 DNA follows: TGCAGTGCTAGGTCGGGGGTCGGAAACATTCAGTACTTC.

The chain links TRBV20-1 to TRBJ2-5; D may be TRBD2 (6 bases). This CDR3 has 12 residues. Germline V gives CDR1 DFQATT, CDR2 SNEGSKA (reference sequence). The CDR3, as DNA: TGCAGGGCTTACGGGGGTCAAGAGACCCAGTACTTC. It yields the protein CRAYGGQETQYF.

The chain joins TRBV28 to TRBJ2-3; a weak D match, TRBD2 (5 bases). The CDR3 loop spans 15 amino acids. CDR1 is MDHEN, CDR2 SYDVKM, per germline. V was shortened by 5 bases and J by 2 bases, with 14 bases between the two germline ends. The CDR3 region is CASSPLPGYTDTQYF. CDR3 sequence (DNA): TGTGCCAGCAGTCCTCTCCCGGGGTACACAGATACGCAGTATTTT.

A few counts support this clonotype. The chain combines TRBV7-9 with TRBJ2-6; 9 positions match TRBD1. Trimming removed 5 bases from V and 0 bases from J; junction bases left unmatched: 8. This CDR3 is 18 amino acids long. Germline CDR1 SEHNR, CDR2 FQNEAQ (reference sequence). CDR3 nucleotide sequence: TGTGCCAGCAGCCCCGCAGGACAGGGGATCTCTGGGGCCAACGTCCTGACTTTC. Translated, it gives CASSPAGQGISGANVLTF.

In this sample, this clonotype turned up a few times. The genes are TRBV6-6 and TRBJ1-1; tentative D call: TRBD1 (5 bases). Germline V CDR1 and CDR2: MNHNY, SVGAGI (reference sequence). The CDR3 is made up of 14 amino acids. The V end was cut by 4 bases, the J end by 4 bases, with 13 bases between. The DNA for the CDR3 is TGTGCCAGCAGTTCTCTGGGTGGGGGCACTGAAGCTTTCTTT. Its protein product is CASSSLGGGTEAFF.

This clonotype was seen a few times. The J gene is TRBJ2-7, the V gene TRBV6-5; the D gene could be TRBD1 or TRBD2 (5 bases each). Germline CDR1 is MNHEY and CDR2 is SVGAGI. V was trimmed by 8 bases and J by 2 bases, leaving 13 bases between them. The CDR3 totals 13 residues. Here the CDR3 reads CASGRGRAYEQYF. The CDR3 DNA sequence: TGTGCCAGCGGAAGGGGACGGGCCTACGAGCAGTACTTC.

This clonotype has more than one count but fewer than ten. Here the CDR3 reads CASWDSLVGETQYF. DNA for the CDR3: TGCGCCAGCTGGGACTCCCTCGTCGGAGAGACCCAGTACTTC. The chain employs TRBV5-1 and TRBJ2-5; weak D call: TRBD2 (6 bases). V was cut by 7 bases and J by 4 bases, with 17 bases left in between. Germline V gene sequence: CDR1 SGHRS, CDR2 YFSETQ. This CDR3 spans 14 amino acids.

This clonotype has only a few counts. The chain joins TRBV9 to TRBJ1-2; TRBD1 agrees at 9 bases. Losses at the gene ends were 3 bases for V and 4 bases for J; bases not matched to a gene: 7. CDR3 size: 15 residues. Germline V gene lookup returns CDR1 SGDLS and CDR2 YYNGEE. The CDR3 reads CASSAPGQGTYGYTF. As DNA, the CDR3 is TGTGCCAGCAGCGCCCCGGGACAGGGTACCTATGGCTACACCTTC.

This clonotype was recorded once. Its ends do not fully match the called genes, so a read error is possible. The rearrangement links TRBV7-6 to TRBJ2-2, with D possibly TRBD2 on 5 matching bases. The CDR3 extends over 15 amino acids. Germline CDR1 SGHVS, CDR2 FNYEAQ. Written as DNA, the CDR3 is TGTGCCAGCAGCCCCCGCGTGCGTCGGACCGGGGAGCGGTTTTTT. This translates into CASSPRVRRTGERFF.

The genes are TRBV7-9 and TRBJ1-4; D uncertain. The V gene lost 5 bases and the J gene lost 4 bases, with 14 bases spanning the gap. From germline, CDR1 is SEHNR and CDR2 FQNEAQ (reference sequence). The CDR3 covers 15 residues. Written as DNA, the CDR3 is TGTGCCAGCAGCCTCCAGAAGACGGTTAATGAAAAACTGTTTTTT. Its translation is CASSLQKTVNEKLFF.

CDR3 nucleotides: TGTGTCCTGGGAGTAGGGGGGACCGGGGAGCTGTTTTTT. Translating gives CVLGVGGTGELFF. The genes are TRBV30 and TRBJ2-2; perhaps D is TRBD1 or TRBD2 (6 bases each). This CDR3 comprises 13 residues. Germline V gene data show CDR1 as GTSNPN and CDR2 as SVGIG (reference sequence).

The count of this clonotype is one. A read error may explain this, as a much larger clone is one base away. This likely comes from a read error, as the CDR3 has no conserved phenylalanine or tryptophan at its end. The CDR3: CASSLEKDHYGYTV. CDR3 in DNA: TGTGCCAGCAGCTTGGAGAAGGATCACTATGGCTACACCGTC. The chain links TRBV7-2 to TRBJ1-2, with D hard to call. This CDR3 contains 14 residues. Germline assignment: CDR1 SGHTA and CDR2 FQGNSA. Between the trimmed V and J ends, which lost 3 bases and 3 bases, there was a span of 11 bases.

This clonotype was counted ten times or more. The chain employs TRBV4-1 and TRBJ2-7; D gene ambiguous. Germline-derived CDR1 and CDR2 are MGHRA and YSYEKL. Trimming removed 1 base from V and 4 bases from J, with 14 bases in between. This CDR3 has 15 amino acids. CDR3 protein: CASSQAPGGWYEQYF. CDR3 DNA: TGCGCCAGCAGCCAAGCCCCCGGTGGTTGGTACGAGCAGTACTTC.

This clonotype was seen a few times. The chain carries TRBV12-3 or TRBV12-4 and TRBJ2-2; D uncertain. The V and J ends lost 7 bases and 5 bases respectively, with 8 bases between them. The CDR3 has 12 residues. CDR3 in amino acids: CASILSTGELFF. The CDR3 bases are TGTGCCAGCATTCTAAGTACCGGGGAGCTGTTTTTT.

There are a few counts of this clonotype. J is TRBJ2-1 and V is TRBV20-1; 8 bases line up with TRBD2. The CDR3 is 19 residues long. Germline V gene lookup returns CDR1 DFQATT and CDR2 SNEGSKA (reference sequence). The J segment lost 3 bases and the V segment lost 0 bases, leaving 16 bases of the junction unmatched. The CDR3 spells CSARDSGLGGRRDYNEQFF. In nucleotides, the CDR3 is TGCAGTGCTAGAGATTCAGGACTAGGCGGGAGGCGAGACTACAATGAGCAGTTCTTC.

The rearrangement joins TRBV16 to TRBJ2-7; TRBD1 agrees at 10 bases. The ends lost 3 bases at V and 5 bases at J; junction bases unmatched: 13. Per the germline V gene, CDR1 is KGHSY and CDR2 is FQNENV. This CDR3 spans 17 amino acids. The CDR3 sequence is CASSHRLPGQGRNEQYF. In nucleotides, the CDR3 is TGTGCCAGCAGCCATAGACTCCCGGGACAGGGGAGAAACGAGCAGTACTTC.